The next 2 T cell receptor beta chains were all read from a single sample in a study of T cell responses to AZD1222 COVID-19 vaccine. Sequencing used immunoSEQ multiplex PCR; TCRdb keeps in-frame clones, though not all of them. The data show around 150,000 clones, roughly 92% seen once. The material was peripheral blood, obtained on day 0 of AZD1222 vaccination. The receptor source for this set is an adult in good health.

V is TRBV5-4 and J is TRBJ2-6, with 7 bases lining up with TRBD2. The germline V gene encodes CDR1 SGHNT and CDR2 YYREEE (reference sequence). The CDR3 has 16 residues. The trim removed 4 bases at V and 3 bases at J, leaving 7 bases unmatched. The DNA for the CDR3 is TGTGCCAGCAGCACAGCCTGGGGGGGTGGGGCCAACGTCCTGACTTTC. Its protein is CASSTAWGGGANVLTF.

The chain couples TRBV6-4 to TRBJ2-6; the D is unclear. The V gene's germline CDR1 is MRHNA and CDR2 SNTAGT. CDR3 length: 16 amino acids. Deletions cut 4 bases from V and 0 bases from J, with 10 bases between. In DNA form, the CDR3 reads TGTGCCAGCAGTGTTGGGCCAGCCTCTGGGGCCAACGTCCTGACTTTC. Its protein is CASSVGPASGANVLTF.